This T cell receptor (beta chain) came from a study of cytomegalovirus exposure and HLA in healthy donors. Study background: A preliminary data release comprised tens of millions of unique TCRs obtained from HLA-typed donors. Study findings and constraints: About 180 TCR beta chains were listed as cytomegalovirus-associated.

At sampling all donors were nominally healthy, likely with unrecorded immune exposures. This clone is a singleton in its sample. Its target is not known. Primers included in the PCR were 60 Vbeta and 13 Jbeta primers. Assay: immunoSEQ multiplex PCR; the TCRdb copy retains only in-frame clones and omits some. Of approximately 100,000 clones in the sample, roughly 80% were seen once. The CDR3 extends over 11 amino acids. The V end was cut by 4 bases, the J end by 2 bases, with 5 bases between. Germline lookup yields CDR1 SQVTM and CDR2 ANQGSEA. The chain recombines TRBV29-1 with TRBJ1-2; D is unresolved. Sequencing was carried out using PBMCs. This TCR was sampled from a female donor in good health and CMV-seronegative. This CDR3 is CSVAVNYGYTF. The DNA for the CDR3 is TGCAGCGTTGCAGTGAACTATGGCTACACCTTC. Full variable domain (outside the CDR3, taken from reference TRBV29-1 and TRBJ1-2): SAVISQKPSRDICQRGTSLTIQCQVDSQVTMMFWYRQQPGQSLTLIATANQGSEATYESGFVIDKFPISRPNLTFSTLTVSNMSPEDSSIYLCSVAVNYGYTFGSGTRLTVV.